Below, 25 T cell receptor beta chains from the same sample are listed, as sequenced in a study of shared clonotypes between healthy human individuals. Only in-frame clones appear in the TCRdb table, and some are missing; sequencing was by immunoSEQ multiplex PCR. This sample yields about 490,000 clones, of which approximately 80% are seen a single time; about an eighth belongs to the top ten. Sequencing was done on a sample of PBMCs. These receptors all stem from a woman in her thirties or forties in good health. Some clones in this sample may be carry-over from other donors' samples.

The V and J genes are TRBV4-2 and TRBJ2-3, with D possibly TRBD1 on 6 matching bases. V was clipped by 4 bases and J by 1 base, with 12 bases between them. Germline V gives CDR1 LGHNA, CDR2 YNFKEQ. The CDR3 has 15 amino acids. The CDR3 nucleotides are TGTGCCAGCAGCCGGGGGCTTAGCGGCACAGATACGCAGTATTTT. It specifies CASSRGLSGTDTQYF.

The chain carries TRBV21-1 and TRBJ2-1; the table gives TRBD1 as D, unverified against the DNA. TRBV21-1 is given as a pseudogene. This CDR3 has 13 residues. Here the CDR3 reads CASREGAGDEQFF. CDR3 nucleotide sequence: TGTGCCAGCCGGGAAGGGGCAGGGGATGAGCAGTTCTTC.

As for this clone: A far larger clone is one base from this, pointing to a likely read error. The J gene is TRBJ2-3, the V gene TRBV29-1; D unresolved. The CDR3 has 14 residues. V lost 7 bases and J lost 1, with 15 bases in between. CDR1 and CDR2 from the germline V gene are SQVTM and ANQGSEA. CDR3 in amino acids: CSATAGSGTDTQYF. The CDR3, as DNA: TGCAGCGCCACTGCAGGCTCAGGCACAGATACGCAGTATTTT.

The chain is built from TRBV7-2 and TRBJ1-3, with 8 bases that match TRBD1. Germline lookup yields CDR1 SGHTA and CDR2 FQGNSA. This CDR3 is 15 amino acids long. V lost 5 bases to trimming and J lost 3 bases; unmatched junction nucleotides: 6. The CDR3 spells CASSVGQGLGNTIYF. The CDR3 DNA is TGTGCCAGCAGCGTAGGACAGGGCCTTGGAAACACCATATATTTT.

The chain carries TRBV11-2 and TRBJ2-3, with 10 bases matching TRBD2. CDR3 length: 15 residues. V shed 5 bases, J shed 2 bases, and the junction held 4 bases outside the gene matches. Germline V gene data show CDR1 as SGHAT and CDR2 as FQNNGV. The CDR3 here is CASSLSGRYTDTQYF. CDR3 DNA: TGTGCCAGCAGCCTTAGCGGGAGGTACACAGATACGCAGTATTTT.

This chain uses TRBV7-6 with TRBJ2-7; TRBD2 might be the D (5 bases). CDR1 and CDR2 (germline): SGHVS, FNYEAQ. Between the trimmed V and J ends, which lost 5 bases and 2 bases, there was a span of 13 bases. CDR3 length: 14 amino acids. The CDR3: CASSPTSNTYEQYF. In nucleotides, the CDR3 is TGTGCCAGCAGCCCCACTAGTAATACCTACGAGCAGTACTTC.

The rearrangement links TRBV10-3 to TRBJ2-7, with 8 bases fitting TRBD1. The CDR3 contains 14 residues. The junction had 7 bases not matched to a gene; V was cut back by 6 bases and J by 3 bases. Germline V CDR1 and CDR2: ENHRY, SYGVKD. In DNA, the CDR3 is TGTGCCATCAGCGCTGGACAGGGAAGCTACGAGCAGTACTTC. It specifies CAISAGQGSYEQYF.

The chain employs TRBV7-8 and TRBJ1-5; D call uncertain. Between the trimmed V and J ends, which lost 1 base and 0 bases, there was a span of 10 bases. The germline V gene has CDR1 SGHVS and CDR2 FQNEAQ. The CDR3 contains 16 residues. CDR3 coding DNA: TGTGCCAGCAGCTTAGGTGTCACCTATAGCAATCAGCCCCAGCATTTT. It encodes CASSLGVTYSNQPQHF.

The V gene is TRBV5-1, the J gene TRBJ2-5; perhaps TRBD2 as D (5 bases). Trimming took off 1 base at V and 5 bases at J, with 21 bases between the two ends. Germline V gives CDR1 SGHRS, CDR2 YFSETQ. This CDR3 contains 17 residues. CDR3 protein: CASSLSDPRNPGETQYF. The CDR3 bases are TGCGCCAGCAGCTTGTCAGATCCTCGGAATCCGGGGGAGACCCAGTACTTC. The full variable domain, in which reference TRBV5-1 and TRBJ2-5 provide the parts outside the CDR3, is KAGVTQTPRYLIKTRGQQVTLSCSPISGHRSVSWYQQTPGQGLQFLFEYFSETQRNKGNFPGRFSGRQFSNSRSEMNVSTLELGDSALYLCASSLSDPRNPGETQYFGPGTRLLVL.

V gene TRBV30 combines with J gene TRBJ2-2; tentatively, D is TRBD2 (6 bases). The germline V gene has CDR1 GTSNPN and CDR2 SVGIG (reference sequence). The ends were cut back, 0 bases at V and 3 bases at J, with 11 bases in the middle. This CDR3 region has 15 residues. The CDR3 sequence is CAWSVGLSYTGELFF. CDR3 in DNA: TGTGCCTGGAGTGTTGGACTATCCTACACCGGGGAGCTGTTTTTT.

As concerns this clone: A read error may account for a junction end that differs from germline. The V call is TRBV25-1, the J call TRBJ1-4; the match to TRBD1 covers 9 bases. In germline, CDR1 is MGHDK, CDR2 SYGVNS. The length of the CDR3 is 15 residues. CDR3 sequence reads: CASSVWTGAEEKLSF. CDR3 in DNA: TGTGCCAGCAGCGTTTGGACAGGGGCGGAGGAAAAACTGTCTTTT.

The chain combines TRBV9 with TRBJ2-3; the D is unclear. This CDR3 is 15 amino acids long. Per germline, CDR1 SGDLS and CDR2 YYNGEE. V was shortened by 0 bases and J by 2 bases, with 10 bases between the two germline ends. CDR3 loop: CASSVGGGHTDTQYF. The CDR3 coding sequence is TGTGCCAGCAGCGTAGGCGGCGGCCACACAGATACGCAGTATTTT.

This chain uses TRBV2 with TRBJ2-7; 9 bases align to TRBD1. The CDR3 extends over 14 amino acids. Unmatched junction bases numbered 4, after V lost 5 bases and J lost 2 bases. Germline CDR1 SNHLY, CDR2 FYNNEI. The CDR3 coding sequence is TGTGCCAGCAGTTGGACAGGGGTTCCCTACGAGCAGTACTTC. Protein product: CASSWTGVPYEQYF. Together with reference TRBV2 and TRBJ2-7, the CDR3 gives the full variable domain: EPEVTQTPSHQVTQMGQEVILRCVPISNHLYFYWYRQILGQKVEFLVSFYNNEISEKSEIFDDQFSVERPDGSNFTLKIRSTKLEDSAMYFCASSWTGVPYEQYFGPGTRLTVT.

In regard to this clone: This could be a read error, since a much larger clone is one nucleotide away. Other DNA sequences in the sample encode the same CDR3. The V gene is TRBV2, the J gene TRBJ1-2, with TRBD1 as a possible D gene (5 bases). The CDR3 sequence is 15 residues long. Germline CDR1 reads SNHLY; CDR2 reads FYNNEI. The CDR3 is CASSEGVRGDYGYTF. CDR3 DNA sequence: TGTGCCAGCAGCGAAGGGGTACGCGGGGACTATGGCTACACCTTC.

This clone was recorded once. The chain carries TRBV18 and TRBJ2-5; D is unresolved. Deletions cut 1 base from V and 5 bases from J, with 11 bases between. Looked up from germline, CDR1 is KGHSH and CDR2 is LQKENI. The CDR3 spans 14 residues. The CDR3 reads CASSPLGGEETQYF. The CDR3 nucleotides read TGTGCCAGCTCACCACTGGGTGGTGAGGAGACCCAGTACTTC.

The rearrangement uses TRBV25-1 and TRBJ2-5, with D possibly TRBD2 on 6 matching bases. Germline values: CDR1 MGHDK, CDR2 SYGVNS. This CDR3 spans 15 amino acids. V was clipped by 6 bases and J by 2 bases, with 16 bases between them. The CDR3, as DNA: TGTGCCAGCAGCTCGGAGGGCCTCTCACAAGAGACCCAGTACTTC. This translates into CASSSEGLSQETQYF.

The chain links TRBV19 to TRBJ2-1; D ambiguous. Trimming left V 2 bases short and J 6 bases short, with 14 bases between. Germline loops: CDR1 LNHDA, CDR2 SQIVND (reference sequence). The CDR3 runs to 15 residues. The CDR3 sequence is CASSINSWAINEQFF. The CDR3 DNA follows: TGTGCCAGTAGTATAAACAGTTGGGCAATCAATGAGCAGTTCTTC.

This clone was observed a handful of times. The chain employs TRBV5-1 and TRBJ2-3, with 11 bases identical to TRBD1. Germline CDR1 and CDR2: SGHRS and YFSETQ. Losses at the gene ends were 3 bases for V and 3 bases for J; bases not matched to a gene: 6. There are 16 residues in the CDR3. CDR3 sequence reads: CASSSPGTGGTDTQYF. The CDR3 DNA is TGCGCCAGCAGCTCACCGGGGACAGGGGGAACAGATACGCAGTATTTT.

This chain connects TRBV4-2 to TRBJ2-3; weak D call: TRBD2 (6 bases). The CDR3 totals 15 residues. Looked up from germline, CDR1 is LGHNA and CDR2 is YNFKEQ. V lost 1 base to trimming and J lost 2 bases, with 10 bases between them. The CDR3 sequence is CASSQGRRDTDTQYF. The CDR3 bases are TGTGCCAGCAGCCAAGGGAGGAGGGACACAGATACGCAGTATTTT.

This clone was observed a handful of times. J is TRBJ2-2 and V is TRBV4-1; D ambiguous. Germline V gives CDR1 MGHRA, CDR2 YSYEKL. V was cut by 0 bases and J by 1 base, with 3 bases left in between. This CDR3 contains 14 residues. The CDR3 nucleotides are TGCGCCAGCAGCCAAGATGTGAACACCGGGGAGCTGTTTTTT. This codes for CASSQDVNTGELFF.

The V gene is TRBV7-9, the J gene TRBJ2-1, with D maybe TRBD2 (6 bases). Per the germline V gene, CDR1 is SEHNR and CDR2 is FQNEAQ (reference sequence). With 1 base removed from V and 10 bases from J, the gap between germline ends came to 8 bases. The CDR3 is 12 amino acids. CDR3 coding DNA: TGTGCCAGCAGCTTAGGCGGGACGGAGCAGTTCTTC. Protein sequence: CASSLGGTEQFF.

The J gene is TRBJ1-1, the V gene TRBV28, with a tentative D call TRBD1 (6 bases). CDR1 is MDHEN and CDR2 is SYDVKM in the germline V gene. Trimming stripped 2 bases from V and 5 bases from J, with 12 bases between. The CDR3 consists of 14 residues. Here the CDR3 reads CASSLQTGWTEAFF. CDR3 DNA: TGTGCCAGCAGTTTACAGACAGGTTGGACTGAAGCTTTCTTT.

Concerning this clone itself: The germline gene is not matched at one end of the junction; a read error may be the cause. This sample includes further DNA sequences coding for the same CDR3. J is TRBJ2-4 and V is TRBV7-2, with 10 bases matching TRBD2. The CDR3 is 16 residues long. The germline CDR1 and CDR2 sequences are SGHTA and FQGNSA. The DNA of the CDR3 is TGTGCCAGCAGCAACCAAGCGGGAGGGCCAACGAACATCCAGTACTTC. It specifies CASSNQAGGPTNIQYF.

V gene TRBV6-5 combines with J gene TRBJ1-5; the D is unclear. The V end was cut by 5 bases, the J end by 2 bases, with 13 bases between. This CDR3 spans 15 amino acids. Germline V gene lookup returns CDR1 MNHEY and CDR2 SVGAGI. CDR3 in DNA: TGTGCCAGCAGTGACTACAAGGGCGGCAATCAGCCCCAGCATTTT. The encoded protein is CASSDYKGGNQPQHF.

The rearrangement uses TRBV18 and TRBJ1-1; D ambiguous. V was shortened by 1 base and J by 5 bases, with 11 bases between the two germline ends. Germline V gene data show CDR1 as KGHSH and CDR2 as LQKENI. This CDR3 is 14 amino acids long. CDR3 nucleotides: TGTGCCAGCTCACCACAGGGAATCGAAACTGAAGCTTTCTTT. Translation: CASSPQGIETEAFF.